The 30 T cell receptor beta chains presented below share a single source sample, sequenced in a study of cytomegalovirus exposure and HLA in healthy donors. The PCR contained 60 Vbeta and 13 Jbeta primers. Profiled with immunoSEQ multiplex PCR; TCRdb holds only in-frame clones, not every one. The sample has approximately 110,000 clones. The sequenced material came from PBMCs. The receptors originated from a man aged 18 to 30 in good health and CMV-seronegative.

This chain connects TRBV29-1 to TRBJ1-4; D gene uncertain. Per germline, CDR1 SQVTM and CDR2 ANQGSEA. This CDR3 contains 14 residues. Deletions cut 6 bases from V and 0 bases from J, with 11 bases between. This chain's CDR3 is CSVTNGATNEKLFF. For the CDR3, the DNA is TGCAGCGTAACCAACGGGGCAACTAATGAAAAACTGTTTTTT.

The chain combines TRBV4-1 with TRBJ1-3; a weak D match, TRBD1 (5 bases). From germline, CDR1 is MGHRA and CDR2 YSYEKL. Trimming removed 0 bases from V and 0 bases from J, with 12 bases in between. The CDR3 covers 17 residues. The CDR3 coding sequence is TGCGCCAGCAGCCAAGATCCGGCAGGACACTCTGGAAACACCATATATTTT. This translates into CASSQDPAGHSGNTIYF.

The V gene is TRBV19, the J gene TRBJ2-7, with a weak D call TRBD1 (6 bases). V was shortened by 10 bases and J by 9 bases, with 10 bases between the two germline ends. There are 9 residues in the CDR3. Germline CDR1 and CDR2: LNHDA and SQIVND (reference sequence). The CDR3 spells CATRGGQYF. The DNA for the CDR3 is TGTGCCACCCGAGGGGGGCAGTACTTC.

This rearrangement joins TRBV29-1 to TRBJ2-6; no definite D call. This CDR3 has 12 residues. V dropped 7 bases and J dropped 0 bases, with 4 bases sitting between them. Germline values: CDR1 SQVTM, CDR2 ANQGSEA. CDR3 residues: CSADSGANVLTF. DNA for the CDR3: TGCAGCGCAGACTCTGGGGCCAACGTCCTGACTTTC.

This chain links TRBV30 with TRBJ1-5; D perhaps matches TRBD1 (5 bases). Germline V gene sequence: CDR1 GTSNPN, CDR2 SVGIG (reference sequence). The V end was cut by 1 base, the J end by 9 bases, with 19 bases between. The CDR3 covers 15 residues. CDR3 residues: CAWSGVGGALGPQHF. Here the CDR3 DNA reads TGTGCCTGGAGTGGAGTAGGAGGGGCCCTCGGGCCCCAGCATTTT.

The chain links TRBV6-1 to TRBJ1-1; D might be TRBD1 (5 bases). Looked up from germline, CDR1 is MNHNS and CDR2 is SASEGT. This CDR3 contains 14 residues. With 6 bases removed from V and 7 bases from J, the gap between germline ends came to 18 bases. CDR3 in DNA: TGTGCCAGCAGCCGCGGGGGGACGGGCAATGAAGCTTTCTTT. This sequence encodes CASSRGGTGNEAFF.

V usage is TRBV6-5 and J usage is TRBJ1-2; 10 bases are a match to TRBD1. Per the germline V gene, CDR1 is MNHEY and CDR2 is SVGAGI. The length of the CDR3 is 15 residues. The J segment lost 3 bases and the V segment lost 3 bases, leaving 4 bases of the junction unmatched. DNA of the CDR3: TGTGCCAGCAGTTATACAGGGACAGGGGACTATGGCTACACCTTC. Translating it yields CASSYTGTGDYGYTF.

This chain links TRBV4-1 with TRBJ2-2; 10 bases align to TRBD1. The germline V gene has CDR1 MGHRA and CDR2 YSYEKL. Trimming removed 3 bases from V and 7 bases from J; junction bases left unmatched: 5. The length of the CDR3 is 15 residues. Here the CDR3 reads CASSHSTGGGGELFF. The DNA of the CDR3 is TGCGCCAGCAGCCACTCGACAGGGGGCGGCGGGGAGCTGTTTTTT.

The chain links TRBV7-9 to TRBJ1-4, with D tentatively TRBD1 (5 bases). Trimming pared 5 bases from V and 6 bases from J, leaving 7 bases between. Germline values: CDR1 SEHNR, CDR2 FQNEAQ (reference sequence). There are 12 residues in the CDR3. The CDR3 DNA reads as TGTGCCAGCAGCCAGGGTTATGAAAAACTGTTTTTT. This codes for CASSQGYEKLFF.

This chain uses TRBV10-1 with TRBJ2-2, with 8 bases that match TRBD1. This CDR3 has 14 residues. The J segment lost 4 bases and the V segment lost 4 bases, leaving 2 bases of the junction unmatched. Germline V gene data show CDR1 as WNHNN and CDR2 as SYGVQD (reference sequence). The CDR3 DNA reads TGCGCCAGCAGTGGGCAGGGGGCCACCGGGGAGCTGTTTTTT. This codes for CASSGQGATGELFF.

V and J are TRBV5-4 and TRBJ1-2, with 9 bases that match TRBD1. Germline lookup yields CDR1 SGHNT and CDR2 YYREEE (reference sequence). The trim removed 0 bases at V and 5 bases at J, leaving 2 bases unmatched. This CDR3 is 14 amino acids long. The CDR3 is CASSLGTGAYGYTF. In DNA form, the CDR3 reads TGTGCCAGCAGCTTGGGGACAGGGGCGTATGGCTACACCTTC.

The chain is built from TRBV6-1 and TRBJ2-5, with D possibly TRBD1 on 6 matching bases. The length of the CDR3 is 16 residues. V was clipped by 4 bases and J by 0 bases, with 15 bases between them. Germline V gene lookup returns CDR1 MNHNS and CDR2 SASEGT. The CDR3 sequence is CASSATEDRYQETQYF. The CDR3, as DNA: TGTGCCAGCAGTGCCACCGAGGACAGATACCAAGAGACCCAGTACTTC.

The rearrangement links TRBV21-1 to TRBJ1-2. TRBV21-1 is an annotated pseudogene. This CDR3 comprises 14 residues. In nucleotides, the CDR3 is TGTGCCAGCGGTAAGCCCCGCATAAATGTTGGCTACACCTTC. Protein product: CASGKPRINVGYTF.

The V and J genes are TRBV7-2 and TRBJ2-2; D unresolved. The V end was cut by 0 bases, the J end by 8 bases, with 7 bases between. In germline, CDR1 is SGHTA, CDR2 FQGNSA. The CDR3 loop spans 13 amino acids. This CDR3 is CASSLARRGELFF. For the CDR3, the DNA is TGTGCCAGCAGCTTAGCAAGGAGAGGGGAGCTGTTTTTT.

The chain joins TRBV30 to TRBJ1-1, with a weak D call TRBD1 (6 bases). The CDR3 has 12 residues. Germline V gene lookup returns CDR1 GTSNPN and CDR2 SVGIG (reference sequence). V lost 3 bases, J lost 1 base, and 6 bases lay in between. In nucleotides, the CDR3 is TGTGCCTGGAGAGGGGGGAACACTGAAGCTTTCTTT. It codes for CAWRGGNTEAFF.

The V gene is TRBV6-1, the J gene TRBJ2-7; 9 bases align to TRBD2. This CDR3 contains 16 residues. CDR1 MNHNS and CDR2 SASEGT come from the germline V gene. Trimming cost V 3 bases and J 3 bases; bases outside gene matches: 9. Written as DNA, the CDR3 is TGTGCCAGCAGTGAGGGGCCTAGCGGGGCCTACTACGAGCAGTACTTC. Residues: CASSEGPSGAYYEQYF.

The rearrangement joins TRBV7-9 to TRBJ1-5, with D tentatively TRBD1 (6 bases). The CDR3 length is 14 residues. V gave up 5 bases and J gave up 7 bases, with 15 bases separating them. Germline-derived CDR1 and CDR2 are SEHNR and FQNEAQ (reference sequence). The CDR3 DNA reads TGTGCCAGCAGCCCTGGTGGGGGGGCGCAGCCCCAGCATTTT. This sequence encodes CASSPGGGAQPQHF. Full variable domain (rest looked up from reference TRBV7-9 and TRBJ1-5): DTGVSQNPRHKITKRGQNVTFRCDPISEHNRLYWYRQTLGQGPEFLTYFQNEAQLEKSRLLSDRFSAERPKGSFSTLEIQRTEQGDSAMYLCASSPGGGAQPQHFGDGTRLSIL.

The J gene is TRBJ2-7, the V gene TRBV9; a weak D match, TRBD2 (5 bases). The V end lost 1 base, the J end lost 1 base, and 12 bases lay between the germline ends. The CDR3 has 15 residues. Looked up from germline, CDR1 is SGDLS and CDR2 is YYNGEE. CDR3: CASSVTSLGSYEQYF. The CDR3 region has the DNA TGTGCCAGCAGCGTAACTAGTTTAGGTTCCTACGAGCAGTACTTC.

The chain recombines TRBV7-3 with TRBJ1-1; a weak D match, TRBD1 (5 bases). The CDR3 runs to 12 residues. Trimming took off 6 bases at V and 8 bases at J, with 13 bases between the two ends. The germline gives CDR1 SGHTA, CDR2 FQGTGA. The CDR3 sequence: CASSGGSGEAFF. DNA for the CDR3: TGTGCCAGCAGTGGGGGGAGCGGGGAAGCTTTCTTT.

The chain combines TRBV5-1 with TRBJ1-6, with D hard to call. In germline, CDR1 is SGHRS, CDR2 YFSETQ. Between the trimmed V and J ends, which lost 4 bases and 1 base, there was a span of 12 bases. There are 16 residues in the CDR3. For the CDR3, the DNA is TGCGCCAGCAGCCCATGGCGGGATTCCTATAATTCACCCCTCCACTTT. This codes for CASSPWRDSYNSPLHF.

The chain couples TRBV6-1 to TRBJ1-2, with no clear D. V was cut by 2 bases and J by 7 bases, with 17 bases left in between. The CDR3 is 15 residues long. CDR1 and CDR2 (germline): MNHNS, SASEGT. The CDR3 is CASSERSGSSSGYTF. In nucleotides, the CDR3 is TGTGCCAGCAGTGAACGGTCCGGGTCCTCTTCTGGCTACACCTTC.

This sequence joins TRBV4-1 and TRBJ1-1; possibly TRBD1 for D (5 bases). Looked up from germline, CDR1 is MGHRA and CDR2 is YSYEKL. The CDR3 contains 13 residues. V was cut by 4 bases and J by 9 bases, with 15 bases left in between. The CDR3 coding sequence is TGCGCCAGCAGCCCGATCCAGGGTACGCAAGCTTTCTTT. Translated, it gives CASSPIQGTQAFF.

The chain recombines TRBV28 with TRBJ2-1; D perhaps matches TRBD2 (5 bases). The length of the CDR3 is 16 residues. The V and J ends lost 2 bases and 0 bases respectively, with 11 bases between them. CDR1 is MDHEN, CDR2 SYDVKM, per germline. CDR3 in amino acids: CASSLPEGFSYNEQFF. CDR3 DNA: TGTGCCAGCAGTTTACCCGAGGGCTTCTCCTACAATGAGCAGTTCTTC.

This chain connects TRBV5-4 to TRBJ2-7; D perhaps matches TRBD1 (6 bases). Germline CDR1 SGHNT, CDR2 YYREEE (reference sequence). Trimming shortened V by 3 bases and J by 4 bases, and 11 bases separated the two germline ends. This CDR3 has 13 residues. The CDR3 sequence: CASSSPDRYEQYF. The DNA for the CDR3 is TGTGCCAGCAGCTCCCCTGACAGGTACGAGCAGTACTTC.

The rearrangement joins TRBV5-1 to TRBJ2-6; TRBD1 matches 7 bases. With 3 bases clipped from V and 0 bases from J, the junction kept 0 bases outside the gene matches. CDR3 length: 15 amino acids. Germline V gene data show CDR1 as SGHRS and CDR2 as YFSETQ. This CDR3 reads CASSSGGSGANVLTF. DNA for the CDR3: TGCGCCAGCAGCTCAGGGGGCTCTGGGGCCAACGTCCTGACTTTC.

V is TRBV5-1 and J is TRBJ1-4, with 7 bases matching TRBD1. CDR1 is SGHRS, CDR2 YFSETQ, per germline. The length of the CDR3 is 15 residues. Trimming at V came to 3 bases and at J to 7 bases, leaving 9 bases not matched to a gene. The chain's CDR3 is CASSWEPRDSEKLFF. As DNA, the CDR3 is TGCGCCAGCAGCTGGGAACCCCGGGACAGTGAAAAACTGTTTTTT. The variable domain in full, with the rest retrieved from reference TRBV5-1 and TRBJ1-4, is KAGVTQTPRYLIKTRGQQVTLSCSPISGHRSVSWYQQTPGQGLQFLFEYFSETQRNKGNFPGRFSGRQFSNSRSEMNVSTLELGDSALYLCASSWEPRDSEKLFFGSGTQLSVL.

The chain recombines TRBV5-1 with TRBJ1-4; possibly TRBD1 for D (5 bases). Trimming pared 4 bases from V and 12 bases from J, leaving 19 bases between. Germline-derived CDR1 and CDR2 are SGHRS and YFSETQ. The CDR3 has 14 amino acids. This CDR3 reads CASSGPGPGLELFF. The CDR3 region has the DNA TGCGCCAGCAGCGGGCCCGGGCCAGGGTTGGAACTGTTTTTT.

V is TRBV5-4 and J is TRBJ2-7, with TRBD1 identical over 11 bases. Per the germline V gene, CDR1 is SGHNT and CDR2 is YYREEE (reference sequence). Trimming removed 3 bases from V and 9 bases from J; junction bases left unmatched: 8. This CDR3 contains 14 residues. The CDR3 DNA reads TGTGCCAGCAGCTCCTCCGGGACAGGGGGTACGCAGTACTTC. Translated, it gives CASSSSGTGGTQYF.

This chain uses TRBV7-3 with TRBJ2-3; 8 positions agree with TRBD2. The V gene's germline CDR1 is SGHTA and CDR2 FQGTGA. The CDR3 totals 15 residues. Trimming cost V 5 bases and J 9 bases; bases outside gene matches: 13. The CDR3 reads CASSPPEERGRTQYF. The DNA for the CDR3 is TGTGCCAGCAGCCCCCCAGAGGAGCGGGGGCGCACGCAGTATTTT.

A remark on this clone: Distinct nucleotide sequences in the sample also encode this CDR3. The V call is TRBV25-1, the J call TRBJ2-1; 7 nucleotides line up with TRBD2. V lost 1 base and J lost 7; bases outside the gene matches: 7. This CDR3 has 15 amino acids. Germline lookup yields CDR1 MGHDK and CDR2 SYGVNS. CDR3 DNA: TGTGCCAGCAGTGAATCGGCGGGAGTGGAAAATGAGCAGTTCTTC. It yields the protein CASSESAGVENEQFF.